This T cell receptor beta chain was obtained from a study of T cells in Graves' hyperthyroidism and ophthalmopathy. Overall study findings and caveats: In blood, most of the thyroid clonotypes expanded above 0.001 were also present.

RNA transcripts provided the source from which TCR beta CDR3 regions were amplified. HTBI primers were used for first-round RT-PCR of the TCR CDR3. TCRdb reanalysed the multiplex PCR reads using MiXCR and keeps one entry per CDR3 protein. Found here are hundreds of thousands of distinct CDR3 sequences, less than 15% of them singletons; the top ten hold roughly 10%. Germline lookup yields CDR1 MNHEY and CDR2 SVGEGT. This CDR3 comprises 13 residues. V lost 2 bases, J lost 5 bases, and 9 bases lay in between. Stable Graves' hyperthyroidism denoted no ophthalmopathy progression over 18 months. With a duration under 2 months, the hyperthyroidism was newly diagnosed in patients aged 18 to 65. Used for diagnoses were clinical symptoms, serum thyroxine and TRAb, thyroid ultrasound and orbital computed tomography. With regard to this clonotype: Its antigen remains unknown.

The chain couples TRBV6-2 or TRBV6-3 to TRBJ1-2; no clear D. This TCR was recovered from a woman aged 18-29 years with Graves' hyperthyroidism. Sequencing was done on a sample of blood. This CDR3 is CASSYDIVYGYTF. CDR3 DNA sequence: TGTGCCAGCAGTTACGACATAGTGTATGGCTACACCTTC.